The 27 T cell receptor beta chains listed next were all sequenced from one sample in a study of T cells in localized non-small cell lung cancer. Sequenced by immunoSEQ multiplex PCR; TCRdb stores in-frame clones only, minus some. The profile covers roughly 50,000 clones, with approximately 93% appearing a single time and 20% taken by the ten largest. The sample here was peripheral blood, taken before any cancer treatment. These receptors originate from a man between 40 and 75 years old with stage I lung adenocarcinoma.

V gene TRBV14 combines with J gene TRBJ2-3; D is perhaps TRBD1 (5 bases). V was trimmed by 4 bases and J by 5 bases, leaving 16 bases between them. CDR3 size: 15 residues. CDR1 and CDR2 from the germline V gene are SGHDN and FVKESK. CDR3 in amino acids: CASSLRTSSVDTQYF. The CDR3 coding sequence is TGTGCCAGCAGCCTTCGGACATCCTCCGTAGATACGCAGTATTTT.

The chain carries TRBV2 and TRBJ1-2; D not resolved. The germline V and J ends were trimmed by 7 bases and 5 bases, with 14 bases remaining between them. The CDR3 extends over 13 amino acids. Per the germline V gene, CDR1 is SNHLY and CDR2 is FYNNEI. CDR3 loop: CASTQTGTYGYTF. The DNA for the CDR3 is TGTGCCAGCACGCAGACCGGAACTTATGGCTACACCTTC.

The chain has TRBV7-2 and TRBJ2-7; D perhaps matches TRBD1 (6 bases). The germline V gene has CDR1 SGHTA and CDR2 FQGNSA. Trimming removed 5 bases at V and 4 bases at J, with 18 bases between. The CDR3 is made up of 15 amino acids. This CDR3 reads CASSTYRVEGYEQYF. In DNA form, the CDR3 reads TGTGCCAGCAGCACATACAGGGTCGAGGGTTACGAGCAGTACTTC.

This sequence joins TRBV11-2 and TRBJ2-5, with D tentatively TRBD1 (6 bases). Trimming took off 1 base at V and 0 bases at J, with 12 bases between the two ends. Germline-derived CDR1 and CDR2 are SGHAT and FQNNGV. This CDR3 is 16 amino acids long. CDR3 nucleotides: TGTGCCAGCAGCTTAGGCTCCGGACAGAACCAAGAGACCCAGTACTTC. Its protein product is CASSLGSGQNQETQYF.

The rearrangement links TRBV7-2 to TRBJ1-5, with unresolved D. V lost 2 bases, J lost 4 bases, and 6 bases lay in between. This CDR3 spans 13 amino acids. In germline, CDR1 is SGHTA, CDR2 FQGNSA. The CDR3 sequence is CASSLQINQPQHF. Written as DNA, the CDR3 is TGTGCCAGCAGCTTACAGATTAATCAGCCCCAGCATTTT.

This sequence joins TRBV20-1 and TRBJ2-5, with D unclear. Looked up from germline, CDR1 is DFQATT and CDR2 is SNEGSKA (reference sequence). The CDR3 contains 9 residues. The CDR3 region is CKPQETQYF. DNA of the CDR3: TGCAAACCGCAGGAGACCCAGTACTTC.

The chain links TRBV6-6 to TRBJ2-2; 8 positions match TRBD2. The CDR3 covers 14 residues. Germline V gene lookup returns CDR1 MNHNY and CDR2 SVGAGI (reference sequence). V trimming: 6 bases; J trimming: 8 bases; junction bases outside the gene matches: 8. The CDR3 region has the DNA TGTGCCAGCAGACCGGGACTAGGAGTTGGGGAGCTGTTTTTT. This gives the protein CASRPGLGVGELFF.

The V call is TRBV5-8, the J call TRBJ2-1, with D possibly matching TRBD2 (6 bases). CDR3 size: 15 residues. Germline V lookup: CDR1 SGHTS, CDR2 YDEGEE. V dropped 0 bases and J dropped 8 bases, with 15 bases sitting between them. The CDR3 protein is CASSLGDSLGDEQFF. CDR3 sequence (DNA): TGTGCCAGCAGCTTGGGGGACTCGCTGGGGGATGAGCAGTTCTTC.

The chain combines TRBV19 with TRBJ1-3; 9 bases match TRBD1. Germline assignment: CDR1 LNHDA and CDR2 SQIVND (reference sequence). The CDR3 contains 14 residues. V lost 6 bases, J lost 5 bases, and 5 bases stayed unmatched. CDR3 bases: TGTGCCAGTAGGGCAGGGACAGGGAGAAACACCATATATTTT. Its protein product is CASRAGTGRNTIYF.

The chain carries TRBV2 and TRBJ2-5; D could derive from TRBD1 or TRBD2 (5 bases each). V was cut by 6 bases and J by 2 bases, with 19 bases left in between. The length of the CDR3 is 16 residues. Germline assignment: CDR1 SNHLY and CDR2 FYNNEI. CDR3 residues: CASSPGPWDPQETQYF. Written as DNA, the CDR3 is TGTGCCAGCAGCCCAGGGCCCTGGGACCCACAAGAGACCCAGTACTTC.

This clone was counted between two and nine times. Here the CDR3 DNA reads TGTGCCAGCAGTTTATCACCCAGGGGGGGCGGCGAGCAGTACTTC. Its translation is CASSLSPRGGGEQYF. The chain carries TRBV28 and TRBJ2-7, with D possibly being TRBD1 or TRBD2 (7 bases each). This CDR3 is built from 15 residues. Trimming took off 1 base at V and 6 bases at J, with 16 bases between the two ends. Germline lookup yields CDR1 MDHEN and CDR2 SYDVKM. Filled out from reference TRBV28 and TRBJ2-7, the complete variable domain reads DVKVTQSSRYLVKRTGEKVFLECVQDMDHENMFWYRQDPGLGLRLIYFSYDVKMKEKGDIPEGYSVSREKKERFSLILESASTNQTSMYLCASSLSPRGGGEQYFGPGTRLTVT.

The J gene is TRBJ2-1, the V gene TRBV6-4; the match to TRBD2 covers 11 bases. The V and J ends lost 2 bases and 8 bases, in that order; junction bases with no gene match: 8. This CDR3 has 16 amino acids. From germline, CDR1 is MRHNA and CDR2 SNTAGT. In nucleotides, the CDR3 is TGTGCCAGCAGTGACAGGGCACTAGCGGGAGTCGATGAGCAGTTCTTC. This gives the protein CASSDRALAGVDEQFF.

The chain uses TRBV11-2 and TRBJ2-7; 9 bases are shared with TRBD1. CDR3 length: 15 amino acids. The V segment lost 5 bases and the J segment 5 bases; nucleotides outside the gene matches: 10. Germline V lookup: CDR1 SGHAT, CDR2 FQNNGV. This CDR3 is CASSHSGTGSNEQYF. CDR3 coding DNA: TGTGCCAGCAGCCACTCCGGGACAGGGTCCAACGAGCAGTACTTC.

The chain has TRBV5-1 and TRBJ2-3; TRBD2 aligns across 7 bases. This CDR3 comprises 16 residues. V gave up 7 bases and J gave up 0 bases; unmatched junction bases: 11. Germline V gives CDR1 SGHRS, CDR2 YFSETQ. CDR3 amino acids: CASSPREGRSTDTQYF. CDR3 nucleotides: TGCGCCAGCTCCCCGAGGGAGGGGCGCAGCACAGATACGCAGTATTTT.

This chain links TRBV6-4 with TRBJ2-1, with D uncertain. The CDR3 contains 13 residues. Germline V gene sequence: CDR1 MRHNA, CDR2 SNTAGT. Trimming took 1 base from V and 3 from J, leaving 4 bases between them. The chain's CDR3 is CASSDYSYNEQFF. The CDR3 DNA reads as TGTGCCAGCAGTGACTACAGCTACAATGAGCAGTTCTTC.

The count of this clone is one. Here the CDR3 DNA reads TGTGCCACCAGCAGACGGAGCTCTGGAAACACCATATATTTT. Translation gives CATSRRSSGNTIYF. V gene TRBV15 combines with J gene TRBJ1-3; D uncertain. Between the trimmed V and J ends, which lost 2 bases and 0 bases, there was a span of 5 bases. The CDR3 runs 14 residues. From germline, CDR1 is LNHNV and CDR2 YYDKDF (reference sequence).

On this clone: Germline is not matched at one junction end, which may reflect a read error. The chain carries TRBV7-8 and TRBJ2-7; TRBD2 might be the D (5 bases). This CDR3 region has 13 residues. Germline V CDR1 and CDR2: SGHVS, FQNEAQ. CDR3 DNA: TGTGCCAGCAGCCCATTGGGAGCGTCGTCGCGTCACTTC. As protein: CASSPLGASSRHF.

CDR3 sequence: CAWTNGQAFNSPLHF. CDR3 DNA: TGTGCCTGGACAAACGGACAGGCATTTAATTCACCCCTCCACTTT. The chain links TRBV30 to TRBJ1-6; TRBD1 aligns across 7 bases. Germline assignment: CDR1 GTSNPN and CDR2 SVGIG (reference sequence). Trimming took 4 bases from V and 6 from J; bases not matched to a gene: 9. CDR3 length: 15 amino acids.

V usage is TRBV29-1 and J usage is TRBJ2-3; the D is unclear. Germline CDR1 SQVTM, CDR2 ANQGSEA. Between the trimmed V and J ends, which lost 5 bases and 2 bases, there was a span of 14 bases. The CDR3 runs to 14 residues. CDR3 amino acids: CSVCRISLTDTQYF. CDR3 DNA sequence: TGCAGCGTTTGCCGTATTTCCCTCACAGATACGCAGTATTTT.

The chain uses TRBV18 and TRBJ2-7; D uncertain. Germline V lookup: CDR1 KGHSH, CDR2 LQKENI. V lost 5 bases and J 0 bases, leaving 5 bases between the germline ends. CDR3 length equals 12 residues. The CDR3 coding sequence is TGTGCCAGCTCAACATCCTCCTACGAGCAGTACTTC. This translates into CASSTSSYEQYF. Based on the CDR3 plus reference TRBV18 and TRBJ2-7, the full variable domain is NAGVMQNPRHLVRRRGQEARLRCSPMKGHSHVYWYRQLPEEGLKFMVYLQKENIIDESGMPKERFSAEFPKEGPSILRIQQVVRGDSAAYFCASSTSSYEQYFGPGTRLTVT.

The chain employs TRBV11-2 and TRBJ1-1; TRBD1 matches 10 bases. Germline CDR1 and CDR2: SGHAT and FQNNGV. V gave up 5 bases and J gave up 5 bases; unmatched junction bases: 8. The CDR3 length is 15 residues. In DNA, the CDR3 is TGTGCCAGCAGCGTGACAGGGGGCGCGGGGACTGAAGCTTTCTTT. It translates to CASSVTGGAGTEAFF.

This chain connects TRBV19 to TRBJ2-5; 9 nucleotides align to TRBD2. Germline trimming cut 10 bases from V and 4 bases from J; bases unmatched to any gene: 16. CDR3 length: 16 residues. Germline values: CDR1 LNHDA, CDR2 SQIVND (reference sequence). The CDR3 is CATKKGSGLASETQYF. The CDR3 bases are TGTGCCACCAAAAAAGGGTCGGGACTAGCATCAGAGACCCAGTACTTC. The entire variable domain, with the rest obtained from reference TRBV19 and TRBJ2-5, is as follows: DGGITQSPKYLFRKEGQNVTLSCEQNLNHDAMYWYRQDPGQGLRLIYYSQIVNDFQKGDIAEGYSVSREKKESFPLTVTSAQKNPTAFYLCATKKGSGLASETQYFGPGTRLLVL.

The chain employs TRBV27 and TRBJ1-1; possibly TRBD1 for D (5 bases). V lost 5 bases to trimming and J lost 4 bases, with 8 bases between them. Germline CDR1 is MNHEY and CDR2 is SMNVEV (reference sequence). The CDR3 runs to 12 residues. The CDR3 nucleotides are TGTGCCAGCAGTCGGAGGGGCACTGAAGCTTTCTTT. This encodes CASSRRGTEAFF.

On this clone: A read error may produce the germline difference seen at one junction end. The chain joins TRBV29-1 to TRBJ2-7; TRBD2 might be the D (7 bases). The CDR3 consists of 14 residues. Germline V lookup: CDR1 SQVTM, CDR2 ANQGSEA. The CDR3 nucleotides read TGCAGCGTGGGGGGCGGGAGTCTAACCTACGGGCAGTACTTC. It translates to CSVGGGSLTYGQYF.

This chain uses TRBV6-1 with TRBJ2-6, with no clear D. The CDR3 has 15 residues. Germline V gene data show CDR1 as MNHNS and CDR2 as SASEGT. V dropped 1 base and J dropped 0 bases, with 4 bases sitting between them. The CDR3, as DNA: TGTGCCAGCAGTGAAGACAGCTCTGGGGCCAACGTCCTGACTTTC. Translated, it gives CASSEDSSGANVLTF.

This clone came up a few times. The rearrangement links TRBV5-6 to TRBJ2-7; 7 bases map to TRBD2. Germline CDR1 and CDR2: SGHDT and YYEEEE. This CDR3 region has 13 residues. V gave up 0 bases and J gave up 12 bases; unmatched junction bases: 9. The CDR3 DNA sequence: TGTGCCAGCAGCTTGGGACCTGGCGGGAGAAGGTACTTC. Protein sequence: CASSLGPGGRRYF.

This chain joins TRBV20-1 and TRBJ1-6; no clear D. This CDR3 comprises 11 residues. Between the trimmed V and J ends, which lost 5 bases and 9 bases, there was a span of 8 bases. Per germline, CDR1 DFQATT and CDR2 SNEGSKA (reference sequence). The DNA for the CDR3 is TGCAGTGCTCGAAAGGGTTCACCCCTCCACTTT. The encoded protein is CSARKGSPLHF.